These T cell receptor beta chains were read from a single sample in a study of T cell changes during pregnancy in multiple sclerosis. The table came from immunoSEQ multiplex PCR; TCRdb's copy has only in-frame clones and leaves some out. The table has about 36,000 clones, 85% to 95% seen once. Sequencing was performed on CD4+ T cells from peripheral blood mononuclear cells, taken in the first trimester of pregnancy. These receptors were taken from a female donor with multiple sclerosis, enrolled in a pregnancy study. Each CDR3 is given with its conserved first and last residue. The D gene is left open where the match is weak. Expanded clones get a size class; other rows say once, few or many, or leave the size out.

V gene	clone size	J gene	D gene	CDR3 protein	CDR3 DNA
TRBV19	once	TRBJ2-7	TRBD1	CASSPDRGRTYEQYF	TGTGCCAGTAGCCCGGACAGGGGACGGACCTACGAGCAGTACTTC
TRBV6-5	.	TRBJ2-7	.	CASSYRAGIDEQYF	TGTGCCAGCAGTTACCGGGCAGGGATCGACGAGCAGTACTTC
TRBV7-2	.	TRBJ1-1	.	CASSLDMGREAFF	TGTGCCAGCAGCTTAGATATGGGGAGGGAAGCTTTCTTT
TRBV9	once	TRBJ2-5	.	CASSVGQEAGFNQETQYF	TGTGCCAGCAGCGTAGGGCAAGAGGCAGGGTTCAATCAAGAGACCCAGTACTTC
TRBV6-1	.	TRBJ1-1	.	CASSERGNWNTEAFF	TGTGCCAGCAGTGAAAGGGGGAATTGGAACACTGAAGCTTTCTTT
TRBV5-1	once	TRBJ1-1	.	CASKGGTEAFF	TGCGCCAGCAAGGGGGGGACTGAAGCTTTCTTT
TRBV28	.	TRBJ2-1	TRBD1	CASSPQDRTTGADGYNEQFF	TGTGCCAGCAGTCCCCAAGACAGGACAACAGGGGCCGACGGTTACAATGAGCAGTTCTTC
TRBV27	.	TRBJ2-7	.	CASRSFGGQVAYEQYF	TGTGCCAGCAGGTCCTTCGGGGGGCAGGTAGCCTACGAGCAGTACTTC
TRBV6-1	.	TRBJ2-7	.	CASSGRQSSYEQYF	TGTGCCAGCAGTGGACGACAGTCCTCCTACGAGCAGTACTTC
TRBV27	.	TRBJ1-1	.	CASGQENTEAFF	TGTGCCAGCGGCCAAGAGAACACTGAAGCTTTCTTT